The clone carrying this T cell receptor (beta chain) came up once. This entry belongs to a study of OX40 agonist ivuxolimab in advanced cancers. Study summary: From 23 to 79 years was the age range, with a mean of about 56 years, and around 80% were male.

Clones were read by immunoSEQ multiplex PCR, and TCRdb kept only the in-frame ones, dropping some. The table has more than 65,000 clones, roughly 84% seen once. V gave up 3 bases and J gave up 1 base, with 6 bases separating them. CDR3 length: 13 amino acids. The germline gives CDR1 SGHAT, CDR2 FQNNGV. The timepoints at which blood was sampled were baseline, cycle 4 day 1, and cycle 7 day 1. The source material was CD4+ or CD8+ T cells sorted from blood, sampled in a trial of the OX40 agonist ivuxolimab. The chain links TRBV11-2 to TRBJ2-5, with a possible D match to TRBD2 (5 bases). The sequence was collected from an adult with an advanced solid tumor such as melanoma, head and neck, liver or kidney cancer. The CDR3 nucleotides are TGTGCCAGCAGCTTGGAGGTCCAAGAGACCCAGTACTTC. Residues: CASSLEVQETQYF.